The 13 T cell receptor beta chains in this list originate from one sample, sequenced in a study of blood T cells in healthy people across ages. A J-beta primer mix and a sample-barcoded 5' primer were used in a second PCR of roughly 7 to 12 cycles. TCRdb reanalysed the 5' RACE reads using MiXCR and keeps one entry per CDR3 protein. The sample has roughly 700,000 distinct CDR3 sequences, 45% to 50% seen once. The sequenced sample was blood. The receptors were gathered from a woman aged 55-70 years in good health.

This clonotype was recorded a few times. The rearrangement links TRBV6-6 to TRBJ2-7; D is uncertain. This CDR3 is 15 amino acids long. CDR1 is MNHNY, CDR2 SVGAGI, per germline (reference sequence). Trimming shortened V by 5 bases and J by 2 bases, and 16 bases separated the two germline ends. For the CDR3, the DNA is TGTGCCAGCAGTCAGACACAAACTGCCCCCTACGAGCAGTACTTC. Its translation: CASSQTQTAPYEQYF.

The CDR3 reads CATSDRGLGGTQYF. The CDR3 region has the DNA TGTGCCACTTCGGACAGGGGACTAGGGGGGACCCAGTACTTC. The V gene is TRBV10-3, the J gene TRBJ2-5; tentative D call: TRBD1 (9 bases). The CDR3 loop spans 14 amino acids. V was trimmed by 10 bases and J by 7 bases, leaving 22 bases between them. Germline V gives CDR1 ENHRY, CDR2 SYGVKD.

V is TRBV3-1 and J is TRBJ2-7; 9 bases match TRBD2. J gave up 6 bases and V 4 bases, and 7 bases lay outside the gene matches. CDR1 is LGHDT and CDR2 is YNNKEL in the germline V gene (reference sequence). This CDR3 region has 14 residues. CDR3 protein: CASSPVAGGLEQYF. CDR3 nucleotide sequence: TGTGCCAGCAGCCCGGTCGCGGGAGGGCTCGAGCAGTACTTC.

This clonotype was found a few times. The chain recombines TRBV20-1 with TRBJ1-2; perhaps TRBD1 as D (6 bases). With 4 bases removed from V and 10 bases from J, the gap between germline ends came to 16 bases. Germline V lookup: CDR1 DFQATT, CDR2 SNEGSKA (reference sequence). The CDR3 has 12 amino acids. CDR3 sequence reads: CSAKNTGPAYTF. The CDR3 DNA reads as TGCAGTGCTAAAAACACAGGGCCGGCCTACACCTTC.

The J gene is TRBJ2-7, the V gene TRBV28; 11 bases are shared with TRBD1. Germline CDR1 is MDHEN and CDR2 is SYDVKM. Germline trimming cut 0 bases from V and 5 bases from J; bases unmatched to any gene: 3. This CDR3 is 15 amino acids long. CDR3 sequence: CASSLWDRGRNEQYF. CDR3 DNA sequence: TGTGCCAGCAGTTTATGGGACAGGGGGCGAAACGAGCAGTACTTC.

The chain links TRBV3-1 to TRBJ2-1, with 9 bases fitting TRBD2. Germline lookup yields CDR1 LGHDT and CDR2 YNNKEL (reference sequence). This CDR3 has 15 residues. Unmatched junction bases numbered 10, after V lost 5 bases and J lost 8 bases. Here the CDR3 DNA reads TGTGCCAGCAGCAGTAGCGGGAGATATATCGATGAGCAGTTCTTC. Translation: CASSSSGRYIDEQFF.

The genes are TRBV27 and TRBJ1-2; D may be TRBD1 (5 bases). Per germline, CDR1 MNHEY and CDR2 SMNVEV (reference sequence). V gave up 0 bases and J gave up 3 bases, with 11 bases separating them. This CDR3 comprises 15 residues. CDR3 sequence: CASSLSGTEDYGYTF. The CDR3 DNA follows: TGTGCCAGCAGTTTATCCGGGACGGAGGACTATGGCTACACCTTC.

The V gene is TRBV6-5, the J gene TRBJ2-5; TRBD1 is a possible D gene (5 bases). This CDR3 comprises 16 residues. CDR1 and CDR2 from the germline V gene are MNHEY and SVGAGI. Trimming took 2 bases from V and 4 from J, leaving 17 bases between them. The CDR3 region has the DNA TGTGCCAGCAGTTACACTACCTCGACAGCAAGAGAGACCCAGTACTTC. Amino acids: CASSYTTSTARETQYF.

This chain links TRBV29-1 with TRBJ1-1; a weak D match, TRBD1 (5 bases). Germline loops: CDR1 SQVTM, CDR2 ANQGSEA. The CDR3 contains 13 residues. Trimming stripped 7 bases from V and 6 bases from J, with 18 bases between. The CDR3 region is CSGEKGAGAEAFF. CDR3 in DNA: TGCAGCGGGGAAAAAGGGGCTGGGGCTGAAGCTTTCTTT.

This chain connects TRBV6-6 to TRBJ2-5; 7 bases fit TRBD2. The CDR3 contains 14 residues. The germline V gene has CDR1 MNHNY and CDR2 SVGAGI (reference sequence). V dropped 6 bases and J dropped 11; count of bases not matched to a gene: 15. The chain's CDR3 is CASRKTSAQREQYF. Written as DNA, the CDR3 is TGTGCCAGCAGGAAAACTAGCGCGCAAAGGGAGCAGTACTTC.

This clonotype came up many times. The chain has TRBV29-1 and TRBJ2-1; D uncertain. Germline CDR1 is SQVTM and CDR2 is ANQGSEA. This CDR3 contains 11 residues. V was pared by 2 bases and J by 9 bases, with 8 bases between. CDR3 nucleotide sequence: TGCAGCGTTGAACGGCAGACTGAGCAGTTCTTC. This sequence encodes CSVERQTEQFF.

This clonotype has a handful of counts. The V call is TRBV4-1, the J call TRBJ2-1; 11 nucleotides align to TRBD2. The junction had 11 bases not matched to a gene; V was cut back by 4 bases and J by 9 bases. The V gene's germline CDR1 is MGHRA and CDR2 YSYEKL. The length of the CDR3 is 16 residues. The CDR3 sequence: CASSLSGTSGRGEQFF. The DNA of the CDR3 is TGCGCCAGCAGCCTAAGCGGGACTAGCGGACGGGGTGAGCAGTTCTTC.

This clonotype was counted between two and nine times. The chain combines TRBV29-1 with TRBJ2-3, with 10 bases that match TRBD1. Trimming took 4 bases from V and 3 from J; bases not matched to a gene: 7. The CDR3 is 15 residues long. Germline CDR1 is SQVTM and CDR2 is ANQGSEA. The CDR3, as DNA: TGCAGCGTTGCCGTCGGGACAGGGGTGACAGATACGCAGTATTTT. Translated: CSVAVGTGVTDTQYF.